The 5 T cell receptor beta chains given below trace back to one sample, sequenced in a study of T cells after yellow fever vaccination (dated by TCRdb to about 2019). The sample's treatment or condition, from its label and the paper: live attenuated yellow fever vaccine strain. The library relied on 5' RACE. The sample was run on an Illumina NovaSeq 6000. TCRdb redid the processing of the public reads, applying fastp at Q25 and MiXCR, and retained in-frame beta chains. Rows merge per CDR3 protein into single entries with the most common DNA and genes. The sample yields about 340,000 distinct CDR3 sequences; around an eighth were counted once. The ten top clones hold about 3% of the sample. The specimen comprised CD4+ T cells sorted from PBMCs, sampled 15 days after the yellow fever booster vaccination. The receptor source for this set is a man younger than 35 who received the YFV17D yellow fever vaccine.

The chain links TRBV7-8 to TRBJ2-1; D perhaps matches TRBD2 (6 bases). V dropped 4 bases and J dropped 4 bases, with 14 bases sitting between them. This CDR3 has 15 amino acids. Germline-derived CDR1 and CDR2 are SGHVS and FQNEAQ. The CDR3, as DNA: TGTGCCAGCAGCTACAAGGAGGGCTGGTACAATGAGCAGTTCTTC. Its translation: CASSYKEGWYNEQFF. Looking up the rest from reference TRBV7-8 and TRBJ2-1 gives the full variable domain: GAGVSQSPRYKVAKRGQDVALRCDPISGHVSLFWYQQALGQGPEFLTYFQNEAQLDKSGLPSDRFFAERPEGSVSTLKIQRTQQEDSAVYLCASSYKEGWYNEQFFGPGTRLTVL.

The rearrangement joins TRBV6-6 to TRBJ1-3; 7 bases are shared with TRBD1. V lost 7 bases, J lost 1 base, and 13 bases stayed unmatched. The CDR3 extends over 17 amino acids. Germline CDR1 is MNHNY and CDR2 is SVGAGI (reference sequence). The CDR3, as DNA: TGTGCCAGCACCCCTTACGGAAACAGGGGTTCTGGAAACACCATATATTTT. Amino acids: CASTPYGNRGSGNTIYF.

The rearrangement joins TRBV7-2 to TRBJ2-1; 9 nucleotides line up with TRBD2. CDR1 is SGHTA and CDR2 is FQGNSA in the germline V gene. The CDR3 loop spans 13 amino acids. The J segment lost 7 bases and the V segment lost 4 bases, leaving 2 bases of the junction unmatched. The CDR3 sequence is CASSSGLANEQFF. The CDR3 DNA follows: TGTGCCAGCAGCTCCGGACTAGCGAATGAGCAGTTCTTC.

This clonotype has at least ten counts. Mismatch with germline at one junction end may stem from a read error. V is TRBV18 and J is TRBJ1-2; possible D gene TRBD1, 6 bases. The CDR3 runs 12 residues. Germline V gene lookup returns CDR1 KGHSH and CDR2 LQKENI. The CDR3 is CASSPDSYGYTF. The CDR3 DNA is TGCGCCAGCAGCCCGGACAGCTATGGCTACACCTTC.

This clonotype was seen only a few times. The chain has TRBV11-2 and TRBJ2-4; possible D gene TRBD2, 6 bases. Germline values: CDR1 SGHAT, CDR2 FQNNGV. With 6 bases removed from V and 2 bases from J, the gap between germline ends came to 8 bases. This CDR3 contains 13 residues. In DNA, the CDR3 is TGTGCCAGCAGTGCGGGGACCAAAAACATTCAGTACTTC. It is translated as CASSAGTKNIQYF. Complete variable domain (other parts from reference TRBV11-2 and TRBJ2-4): EAGVAQSPRYKIIEKRQSVAFWCNPISGHATLYWYQQILGQGPKLLIQFQNNGVVDDSQLPKDRFSAERLKGVDSTLKIQPAKLEDSAVYLCASSAGTKNIQYFGAGTRLSVL.